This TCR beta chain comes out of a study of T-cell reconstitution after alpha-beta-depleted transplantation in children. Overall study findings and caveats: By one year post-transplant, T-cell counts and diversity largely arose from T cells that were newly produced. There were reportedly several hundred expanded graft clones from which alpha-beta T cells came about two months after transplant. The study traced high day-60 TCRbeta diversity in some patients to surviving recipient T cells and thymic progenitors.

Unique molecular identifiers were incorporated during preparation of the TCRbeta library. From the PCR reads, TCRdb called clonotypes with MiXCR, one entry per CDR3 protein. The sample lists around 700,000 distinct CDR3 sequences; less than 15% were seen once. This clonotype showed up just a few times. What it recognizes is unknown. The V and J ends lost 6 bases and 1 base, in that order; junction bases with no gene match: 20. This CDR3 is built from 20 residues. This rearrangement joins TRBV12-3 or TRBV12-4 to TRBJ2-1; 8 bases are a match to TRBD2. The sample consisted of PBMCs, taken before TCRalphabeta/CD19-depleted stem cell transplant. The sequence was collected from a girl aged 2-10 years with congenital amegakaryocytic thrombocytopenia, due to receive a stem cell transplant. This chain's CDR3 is CASSLSAGGHFRGSYNEQFF. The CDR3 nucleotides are TGTGCCAGCAGCCTGTCTGCGGGGGGACATTTCCGGGGATCCTACAATGAGCAGTTCTTC.